This TCR beta chain appears in the sequencing data of a study of Graves' ophthalmopathy and Graves' hyperthyroidism. The CDR3 totals 12 residues. V lost 3 bases to trimming and J lost 9 bases, with 9 bases between them. Amplification targeted the TCR beta CDR3 regions, with RNA transcripts as the source material. An initial RT-PCR round employing HTBI primers preceded a second-round multiplex PCR. One entry per CDR3 protein results from TCRdb running MiXCR on the multiplex PCR reads. The top ten clones hold more than 2.5% of a sample with approximately 700,000 distinct CDR3 sequences, about two fifths of them seen once. This clonotype was seen only a few times. Fresh peripheral blood, 10 ml, was the PBMC source.

The chain couples TRBV12-3 or TRBV12-4 to TRBJ1-5; D gene ambiguous. This clonotype was sampled from an adult man with Graves' ophthalmopathy. The sample comprised peripheral blood. CDR3 sequence: CASSFKGLPQHF. The CDR3 region has the DNA TGTGCCAGCAGTTTTAAAGGGCTGCCCCAGCATTTT.